This T cell receptor beta chain was captured in a study of T cells in localized non-small cell lung cancer. The CDR3 consists of 14 residues. Germline CDR1 reads MNHEY; CDR2 reads SVGAGI. Trimming stripped 2 bases from V and 8 bases from J, with 12 bases between. Assay: immunoSEQ multiplex PCR; the TCRdb copy retains only in-frame clones and omits some. The sample consists of almost 35,000 clones, 93% of them appearing once. The rearrangement joins TRBV6-5 to TRBJ2-2; D unclear. The source was peripheral blood, collected before any cancer treatment. The sequence derives from a female donor at least 60 years old with stage I lung adenocarcinoma. For the CDR3, the DNA is TGTGCCAGCAGTTACGGTATTAAGAAAGGGGAGCTGTTTTTT. Its protein product is CASSYGIKKGELFF.